This T cell receptor beta chain came from a study of blood T cells in healthy people across ages (dated by TCRdb to between 2015 and 2016). In terms of the full investigation: In model experiments, template switching captured about one uniquely barcoded TCR beta cDNA molecule for every two T cells. To avoid experimental bias, donors of different ages were spread randomly across the sequencing lanes. Two additional independent replicas of 1 million unique cDNA reads from the same blood draw were analyzed for two donors (one aged 18 to 30 and one aged 80 or older). Using deep sequencing normalized with unique cDNA molecular identifiers, the study measured how TCR beta repertoire diversity changes with age. Four age groups were formed from the donors: young (average 16 years), middle-aged (approximately 41), aged (more than 55) and long-lived (roughly 88). General conclusions and limits of the study: The long-lived group showed more naive CD4+ T cells, fewer expanded clones and increased TCR diversity than the aged group, suggesting age selection. There was a strong correlation between observed TCR beta diversity and the percentage of naive T cells measured by flow cytometry. Estimates of total diversity based on one million sequenced T cells were regarded as lower bounds and as underestimates. Donor CMV infection status was unknown, potentially confounding age-related changes in expanded clonotypes. As age increased, observed TCR beta diversity per million T cells dropped in a roughly linear way, and a significant reduction was already evident by age 40. Because profiling used bulk unsorted PBMCs, naive and antigen-experienced compartments could not be compared conclusively.

Looking up the germline V gene yields CDR1 MNHEY and CDR2 SVGAGI. Reading from cysteine to phenylalanine, the CDR3 counts 13 amino acids. Just the 39-base CDR3 DNA is kept, in frame starting at base 1. Here V drops 2 bases and J drops 4 bases, and the junction holds 0 bases not matched to any gene. Systemically healthy Caucasian individuals from Russia, 39 in total and aged roughly 6 to 95 years, were included as donors. Roughly 10 milliliters of peripheral blood were drawn from each donor into EDTA-treated Vacutainer tubes. PBMCs were isolated by Ficoll-Paque density-gradient centrifugation, with at least 6 million obtained per sample. Total RNA, at least 5.5 micrograms per sample, was extracted from PBMCs with Trizol reagent. For every donor, an aliquot of PBMCs went through flow cytometry to measure the percentages of naive CD45RAhigh/CD27high T cells. The method was 5' RACE. Sequencing instrument: Illumina HiSeq 2500. A second PCR of roughly 7 to 12 cycles was run with a J-beta primer mix and a sample-barcoded 5' primer. A unique molecular identifier was introduced onto each TCR beta cDNA molecule by a template-switch 5' adaptor carrying 12 random nucleotides. Each sample yielded at least 2.5 million CDR3-containing paired-end reads. All of the RNA was converted into first-strand cDNA using the Mint cDNA synthesis kit, with a TRBC-specific oligonucleotide serving as the primer. Following uracil-DNA glycosylase treatment, a first 18-cycle PCR with universal primers M1SS and BC2_uni_R was performed on all cDNA. Processing in the source paper ran as follows. For normalization, 1 million high-quality reads were randomly selected from each sample, with every read carrying a distinct molecular identifier. Reads sharing molecular identifiers were discarded rather than binned into consensus sequences. CDR3 identification, clonotype clustering and error correction used MiTCR with a Q25 quality threshold and the strictest error-elimination algorithm. Lower-bound total TCR beta diversity was estimated with a nonparametric unseen species model using Euler transformation. The public reads were quality trimmed at Q25 with fastp and then assembled into clones with MiXCR by TCRdb, keeping productive beta chains. Each entry merges the rows of one CDR3 protein and shows their most common DNA and genes. The V and J calls reflect TCRdb's pipeline rather than the authors' work. For this sample there are about 1,400,000 distinct CDR3 sequences; approximately 38% appear just once. Of the sample, 7.9% falls within the top ten clones.

This clonotype has a handful of counts. Which antigen it targets is not known. The record has no base qualities; no much larger clone is one base away. The V and J segments used are TRBV6-5 and TRBJ1-1; 8 nucleotides in the junction match TRBD1. This receptor was obtained from a woman younger than 30 in good health. Sequencing was done on a sample of blood. The DNA reads as follows: TGTGCCAGCAGTTACGACAGGGGCACTGAAGCTTTCTTT. Translated, this is CASSYDRGTEAFF.